A single sample is the source of the 6 T cell receptor beta chains below, sequenced in a study of T cell responses to AZD1222 COVID-19 vaccine. Assay: immunoSEQ multiplex PCR; the TCRdb copy retains only in-frame clones and omits some. The sample lists over 100,000 clones; 75% to 90% were seen once. Sequencing was performed on peripheral blood, taken on day 0 of AZD1222 vaccination. The receptors were gathered from an adult in good health.

The chain couples TRBV19 to TRBJ2-3, with a tentative D call TRBD2 (5 bases). The CDR3 sequence is 16 residues long. The germline CDR1 and CDR2 sequences are LNHDA and SQIVND (reference sequence). Deletions cut 5 bases from V and 2 bases from J, with 17 bases between. The CDR3 DNA follows: TGTGCCAGTAGTCCCCGGGGTAGCGCTCTCACAGATACGCAGTATTTT. This gives the protein CASSPRGSALTDTQYF.

For this clone: Other DNA sequences in this sample translate to the same CDR3. The gene calls are TRBV3-1 (or the pseudogene TRBV3-2) and TRBJ1-5; D unresolved. V was clipped by 1 base and J by 0 bases, with 10 bases between them. Germline V lookup: CDR1 LGHDT, CDR2 YNNKEL (reference sequence). CDR3 length equals 16 residues. The CDR3 region is CASSQGTVYSNQPQHF. The CDR3 coding sequence is TGTGCCAGCAGCCAAGGGACGGTCTATAGCAATCAGCCCCAGCATTTT.

Only a few counts were recorded for this clone. This chain uses TRBV29-1 with TRBJ2-1; maybe TRBD1 (6 bases). Per the germline V gene, CDR1 is SQVTM and CDR2 is ANQGSEA. This CDR3 is built from 13 residues. V was pared by 7 bases and J by 5 bases, with 15 bases between. The CDR3 nucleotides are TGCAGCGCCGGTGGGGGCAAGGACAATGAGCAGTTCTTC. It is translated as CSAGGGKDNEQFF.

The chain couples TRBV9 to TRBJ2-5; D gene ambiguous. Trimming removed 1 base from V and 1 base from J, with 11 bases in between. Germline CDR1 is SGDLS and CDR2 is YYNGEE. The CDR3 covers 15 residues. The CDR3 DNA reads as TGTGCCAGCAGCGTATTAGGGCGAATCCAAGAGACCCAGTACTTC. Its protein is CASSVLGRIQETQYF. Based on the CDR3 plus reference TRBV9 and TRBJ2-5, the full variable domain is DSGVTQTPKHLITATGQRVTLRCSPRSGDLSVYWYQQSLDQGLQFLIQYYNGEERAKGNILERFSAQQFPDLHSELNLSSLELGDSALYFCASSVLGRIQETQYFGPGTRLLVL.

The chain links TRBV19 to TRBJ1-3, with D unresolved. Germline assignment: CDR1 LNHDA and CDR2 SQIVND (reference sequence). Trimming removed 10 bases from V and 0 bases from J, with 16 bases in between. This CDR3 is 15 amino acids long. The CDR3 sequence: CATRWKGSSGNTIYF. The CDR3, as DNA: TGTGCCACCCGGTGGAAGGGCAGCTCTGGAAACACCATATATTTT.

A few counts support this clone. J is TRBJ2-1 and V is TRBV27; D is unresolved. CDR3 length: 12 residues. Between the trimmed V and J ends, which lost 2 bases and 8 bases, there was a span of 7 bases. CDR1 is MNHEY and CDR2 is SMNVEV in the germline V gene (reference sequence). In DNA, the CDR3 is TGTGCCAGCAGTTTAGGTTTCGATGAGCAGTTCTTC. Protein: CASSLGFDEQFF.